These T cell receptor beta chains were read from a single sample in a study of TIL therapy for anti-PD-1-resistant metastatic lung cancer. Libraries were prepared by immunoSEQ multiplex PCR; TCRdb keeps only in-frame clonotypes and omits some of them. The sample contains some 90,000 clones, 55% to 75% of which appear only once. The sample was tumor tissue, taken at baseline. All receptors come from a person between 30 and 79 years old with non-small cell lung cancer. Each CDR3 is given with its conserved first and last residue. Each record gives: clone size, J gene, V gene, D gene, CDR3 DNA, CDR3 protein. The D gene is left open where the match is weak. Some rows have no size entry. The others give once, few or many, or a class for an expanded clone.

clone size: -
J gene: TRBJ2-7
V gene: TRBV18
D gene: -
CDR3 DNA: TGTGCCAGCTCAGTCCAGGACACCGCCTCCTACGAGCAGTACTTC
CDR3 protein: CASSVQDTASYEQYF

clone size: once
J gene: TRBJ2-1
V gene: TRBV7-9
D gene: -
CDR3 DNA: TGTGCCAGCAGCTTAGGGCAGGGGACGGAAAATGAGCAGTTCTTC
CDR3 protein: CASSLGQGTENEQFF

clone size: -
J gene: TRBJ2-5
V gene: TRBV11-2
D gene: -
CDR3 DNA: TGTGCCAGCAGCTTCCGGGTATACCAAGAGACCCAGTACTTC
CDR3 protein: CASSFRVYQETQYF

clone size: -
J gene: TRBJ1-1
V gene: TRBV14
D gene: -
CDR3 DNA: TGTGCCAGCAGCCGAATCCGGGGAGCGGAAGCTTTCTTT
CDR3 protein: CASSRIRGAEAFF

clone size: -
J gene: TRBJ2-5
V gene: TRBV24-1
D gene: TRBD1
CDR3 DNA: TGTGCCACCAGTGATTTACAGGGGGTAGGGGAGACCCAGTACTTC
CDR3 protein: CATSDLQGVGETQYF

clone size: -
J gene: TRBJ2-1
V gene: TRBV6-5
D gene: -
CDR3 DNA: TGTGCCAGCAGGGGACAGCCGGGGGGGCAGTTCTTC
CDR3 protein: CASRGQPGGQFF

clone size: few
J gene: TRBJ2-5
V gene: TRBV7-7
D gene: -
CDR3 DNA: TGTGCTAGCAGCTCGACAGAGACCCAGTACTTC
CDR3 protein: CASSSTETQYF

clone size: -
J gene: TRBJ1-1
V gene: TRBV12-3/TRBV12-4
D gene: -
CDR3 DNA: TGTGCCAGCAGTGCTACAGGGCCCACTGAAGCTTTCTTT
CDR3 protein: CASSATGPTEAFF

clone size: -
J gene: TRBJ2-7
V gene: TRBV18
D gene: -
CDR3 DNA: TGTGCCAGCTCACCAGTGTTCAGCTCCTACGAGCAGTACTTC
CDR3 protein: CASSPVFSSYEQYF

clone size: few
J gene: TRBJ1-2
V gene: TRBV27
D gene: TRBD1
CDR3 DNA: TGTGCCAGCAGTCCAAATCGACAGGGCTCTGGCTACACCTTC
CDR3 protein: CASSPNRQGSGYTF

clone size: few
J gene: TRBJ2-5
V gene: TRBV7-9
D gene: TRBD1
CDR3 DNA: TGTGCCAGCAGCTCCTACCGGGACAGGGGAAAGGGACAAGAGACCCAGTACTTC
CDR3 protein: CASSSYRDRGKGQETQYF

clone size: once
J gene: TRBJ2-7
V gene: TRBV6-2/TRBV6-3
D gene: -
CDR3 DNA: TGTGCCAGCAGCTTCCGGGACTTCTCCTACGAGCAGTACTTC
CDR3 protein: CASSFRDFSYEQYF

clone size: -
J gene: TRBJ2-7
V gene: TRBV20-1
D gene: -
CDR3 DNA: TGCAGTGCTAGTGCGCCTCCTCGAACCTACGAGCAGTACTTC
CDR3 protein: CSASAPPRTYEQYF

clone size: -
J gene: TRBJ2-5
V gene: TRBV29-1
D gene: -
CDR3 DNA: TGCAGCGTCCGCCTCGCAGGGGTAGAGACCCAGTACTTC
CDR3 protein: CSVRLAGVETQYF

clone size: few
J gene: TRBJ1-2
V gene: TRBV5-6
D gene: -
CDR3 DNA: TGTGCCAGCAGCTTTTTGGGACGAGCTAACTATGGCTACACCTTC
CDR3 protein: CASSFLGRANYGYTF

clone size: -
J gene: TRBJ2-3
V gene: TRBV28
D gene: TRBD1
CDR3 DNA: TGTGCCAGCAGACGGACAGGGTTGTCGGATACGCAGTATTTT
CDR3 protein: CASRRTGLSDTQYF

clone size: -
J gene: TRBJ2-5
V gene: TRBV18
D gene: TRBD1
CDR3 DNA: TGTGCCAGCTCACCGAGGACAGGCCAAGAGACCCAGTACTTC
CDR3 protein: CASSPRTGQETQYF

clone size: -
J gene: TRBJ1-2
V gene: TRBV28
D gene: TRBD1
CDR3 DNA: TGTGCCAGCAGTCTCGGGCCCCGGGACAGGAACTATGGCTACACCTTC
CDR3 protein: CASSLGPRDRNYGYTF

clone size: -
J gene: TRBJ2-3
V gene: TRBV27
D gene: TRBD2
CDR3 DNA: TGTGCCAGCAGTTTATCGGGCCTAGCGGGAAGAGTAGCAGATACGCAGTATTTT
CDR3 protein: CASSLSGLAGRVADTQYF

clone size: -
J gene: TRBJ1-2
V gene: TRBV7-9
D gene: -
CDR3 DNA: TGTGCCAGCAGTCCTTCGATAGTGGGGGGCAAGGAGAACTATGGCTACACCTTC
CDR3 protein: CASSPSIVGGKENYGYTF

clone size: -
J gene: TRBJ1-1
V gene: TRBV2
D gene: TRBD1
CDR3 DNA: TGTGCCAGCAGTGATACAGGGGGGGTGAACACTGAAGCTTTCTTT
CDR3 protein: CASSDTGGVNTEAFF

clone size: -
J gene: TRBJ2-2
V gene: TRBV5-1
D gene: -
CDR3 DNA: TGCGCCAGCAGCCCAATCCCTGAGAACACCGGGGAGCTGTTTTTT
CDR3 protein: CASSPIPENTGELFF

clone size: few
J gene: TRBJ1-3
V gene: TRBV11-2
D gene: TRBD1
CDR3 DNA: TGTGCCAGCAGCTTCGGACAGGGAGACACCATATATTTT
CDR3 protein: CASSFGQGDTIYF

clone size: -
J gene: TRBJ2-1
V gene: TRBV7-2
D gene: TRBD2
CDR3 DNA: TGTGCCAGCAGCTTCATACTAGCGGGGAGGGACAATGAGCAGTTCTTC
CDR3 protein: CASSFILAGRDNEQFF

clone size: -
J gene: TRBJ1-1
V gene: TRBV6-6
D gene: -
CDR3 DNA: TGTGCCAGCAGTTACTCGAAGGAGACTGAAGCTTTCTTT
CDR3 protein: CASSYSKETEAFF